These T cell receptor beta chains were read from a single sample in a study of blood T cell repertoires in COVID-19. The table came from immunoSEQ multiplex PCR; TCRdb's copy has only in-frame clones and leaves some out. The data contain more than 100,000 clones, roughly 77% of them singletons. Sequenced material: peripheral blood. These receptors were taken from a man in his sixties with active or convalescent COVID-19. Both conserved end residues are part of each CDR3. The D gene is left open where the match is weak. Only some rows state a clone size, as once, few, many or a class for expanded clones.

TRBJ1-6 | TRBD1 | NA | TRBV7-2 | CASSPLPGQGNSPLHF | TGTGCCAGCAGCCCCCTCCCGGGACAGGGAAATTCACCCCTCCACTTT
TRBJ2-1 | NA | NA | TRBV4-1 | CASSQYRSRTIYNEQFF | TGCGCCAGCAGCCAATATAGAAGTAGAACTATCTACAATGAGCAGTTCTTC
TRBJ2-3 | TRBD1 | few | TRBV29-1 | CSVGTGADTQYF | TGCAGCGTAGGGACAGGGGCAGATACGCAGTATTTT
TRBJ1-5 | NA | NA | TRBV5-1 | CASSLSGNQPQHF | TGCGCCAGCAGCTTAAGCGGCAATCAGCCCCAGCATTTT
TRBJ2-7 | NA | NA | TRBV11-2 | CASSIDLGPYEQYF | TGTGCCAGCAGCATCGACTTGGGGCCCTACGAGCAGTACTTC
TRBJ2-1 | NA | NA | TRBV27 | CASSLSGSRSPHNEQFF | TGTGCCAGCAGTTTGAGCGGCAGTAGGTCCCCTCACAATGAGCAGTTCTTC
TRBJ2-1 | TRBD1 | NA | TRBV14 | CASSQGTGFPRDEQFF | TGTGCCAGCAGCCAAGGGACAGGGTTCCCGAGGGATGAGCAGTTCTTC
TRBJ2-7 | NA | NA | TRBV16 | CASSQLQGSYEQYF | TGTGCCAGCAGCCAATTACAGGGCTCCTACGAGCAGTACTTC
TRBJ2-7 | NA | few | TRBV3-1/TRBV3-2 | CASSPLDSHGRYEQYF | TGTGCCAGCAGCCCCCTGGACTCTCATGGCCGTTACGAGCAGTACTTC
TRBJ1-2 | NA | NA | TRBV7-2 | CASSLGREGYTF | TGTGCCAGCAGCTTAGGGAGGGAGGGCTACACCTTC
TRBJ2-7 | NA | NA | TRBV27 | CASRLSNTVYEQYF | TGTGCCAGCAGACTATCTAACACCGTCTACGAGCAGTACTTC
TRBJ1-5 | TRBD1 | NA | TRBV6-6 | CASLPIGTVNQPQHF | TGTGCCAGCTTACCGATCGGGACAGTCAATCAGCCCCAGCATTTT
TRBJ1-5 | NA | NA | TRBV5-6 | CASKNRNQPQHF | TGTGCCAGCAAGAACAGAAATCAGCCCCAGCATTTT
TRBJ1-4 | NA | NA | TRBV5-1 | CASSLEQVGEKLFF | TGCGCCAGCAGCTTGGAACAGGTCGGAGAAAAACTGTTTTTT
TRBJ1-2 | TRBD1 | NA | TRBV12-3/TRBV12-4 | CASSLRQGVITF | TGTGCCAGCAGTTTAAGACAGGGGGTTATCACCTTC
TRBJ2-2 | TRBD2 | NA | TRBV25-1 | CASLDWAGGTGELFF | TGTGCCAGCCTTGATTGGGCGGGAGGCACCGGGGAGCTGTTTTTT
TRBJ2-5 | NA | NA | TRBV7-3 | CASSLTIGETQYF | TGTGCCAGCAGCTTAACAATCGGAGAGACCCAGTACTTC
TRBJ1-1 | NA | NA | TRBV6-5 | CASSYSGGGWTEAFF | TGTGCCAGCAGTTACTCGGGCGGGGGCTGGACTGAAGCTTTCTTT
TRBJ1-3 | NA | NA | TRBV7-9 | CASSLAVMGSSGNTIYF | TGTGCCAGCAGCTTAGCGGTAATGGGGAGCTCTGGAAACACCATATATTTT
TRBJ2-1 | TRBD2 | once | TRBV27 | CASSPGTSGRNEQFF | TGTGCCAGCAGCCCCGGGACTAGCGGGAGGAATGAGCAGTTCTTC
TRBJ2-2 | NA | NA | TRBV21-1 | CASSPTRTGLAPLSGELFF | TGTGCCAGCAGTCCAACCCGAACGGGACTAGCGCCTCTATCCGGGGAGCTGTTTTTT
TRBJ2-3 | TRBD2 | NA | TRBV10-3 | CAITPGGRAYTQYF | TGTGCCATCACCCCTGGCGGGAGGGCTTATACGCAGTATTTT
TRBJ2-7 | TRBD1 | NA | TRBV7-8 | CASSLAGQGYEQYF | TGTGCCAGCAGCTTAGCGGGACAGGGCTACGAGCAGTACTTC
TRBJ1-2 | TRBD1 | few | TRBV10-3 | CAISEVSGTGGYGYTF | TGTGCCATCAGTGAGGTCTCCGGGACAGGGGGCTATGGCTACACCTTC
TRBJ2-3 | NA | NA | TRBV7-2 | CASSLAGSPADTQYF | TGTGCCAGCAGCTTAGCCGGGTCCCCGGCAGATACGCAGTATTTT
TRBJ2-1 | NA | NA | TRBV14 | CASSQDRGSLGNEQFF | TGTGCCAGCAGCCAAGATCGGGGGTCACTAGGGAATGAGCAGTTCTTC
TRBJ2-7 | TRBD2 | NA | TRBV6-2/TRBV6-3 | CASSYSTSGGSYEQYF | TGTGCCAGCAGTTACTCCACTAGCGGGGGCTCCTACGAGCAGTACTTC
TRBJ2-3 | NA | once | TRBV19 | CASSPRYRQAASTDTQYF | TGTGCCAGTAGCCCCAGGTACCGACAGGCGGCGTCCACAGATACGCAGTATTTT
TRBJ2-3 | TRBD2 | NA | TRBV6-2/TRBV6-3 | CASSPSGVSTDTQYF | TGTGCCAGCAGTCCGAGCGGGGTCAGCACAGATACGCAGTATTTT
TRBJ1-2 | TRBD1 | NA | TRBV24-1 | CATSDSTGASDYGYTF | TGTGCCACCAGTGATTCTACAGGGGCTAGCGACTATGGCTACACCTTC
TRBJ2-5 | NA | NA | TRBV11-2 | CASSLVQGGTQYF | TGTGCCAGCAGCTTAGTACAGGGCGGGACCCAGTACTTC
TRBJ2-6 | TRBD2 | many | TRBV6-1 | CASSDRLAGVAGANVLTF | TGTGCCAGCAGTGACCGACTAGCGGGAGTCGCTGGGGCCAACGTCCTGACTTTC
TRBJ2-1 | TRBD2 | NA | TRBV5-1 | CASSVQGGSSYNEQFF | TGCGCCAGCAGCGTCCAGGGCGGGAGCTCCTACAATGAGCAGTTCTTC
TRBJ2-5 | NA | once | TRBV5-1 | CASSLNDFQETQYF | TGCGCCAGCAGCTTGAATGACTTCCAAGAGACCCAGTACTTC
TRBJ2-1 | NA | once | TRBV4-3 | CASSQYRRNEQFF | TGCGCCAGCAGCCAATATCGTCGGAATGAGCAGTTCTTC
TRBJ2-5 | TRBD2 | NA | TRBV5-1 | CASSLGLAGVRETQYF | TGCGCCAGCAGCTTGGGACTAGCGGGAGTTCGGGAGACCCAGTACTTC
TRBJ1-4 | NA | NA | TRBV4-1 | CASSQDVEGSEKLFF | TGCGCCAGCAGCCAAGATGTAGAGGGATCGGAAAAACTGTTTTTT
TRBJ2-2 | NA | NA | TRBV4-2 | CASSRLSGIRELFF | TGTGCCAGCAGCCGGCTTTCGGGGATCCGGGAGCTGTTTTTT
TRBJ2-1 | TRBD2 | NA | TRBV25-1 | CASTLAGMGYNEQFF | TGTGCCAGCACCCTAGCGGGAATGGGTTACAATGAGCAGTTCTTC
TRBJ2-5 | NA | NA | TRBV6-5 | CATAPRLETQYF | TGTGCCACCGCCCCCCGGTTGGAGACCCAGTACTTC
TRBJ1-4 | NA | few | TRBV28 | CASSSTDSYNEKLFF | TGTGCCAGCAGTTCAACGGACAGTTATAATGAAAAACTGTTTTTT
TRBJ2-1 | TRBD2 | NA | TRBV7-3 | CASSPGLAYDEQFF | TGTGCCAGCAGCCCCGGACTAGCATACGATGAGCAGTTCTTC
TRBJ2-5 | TRBD1 | NA | TRBV7-2 | CASSQDRAETQYF | TGTGCCAGCAGCCAGGACAGGGCGGAGACCCAGTACTTC
TRBJ2-7 | TRBD1 | few | TRBV5-1 | CASSLPGTGTYEQYF | TGCGCCAGCAGCTTGCCCGGGACAGGGACTTACGAGCAGTACTTC
TRBJ1-1 | NA | NA | TRBV28 | CASPGVGRAGTEAFF | TGTGCCAGCCCCGGGGTCGGCAGGGCGGGGACTGAAGCTTTCTTT
TRBJ2-1 | NA | NA | TRBV11-2 | CASSLILGMNEQFF | TGTGCCAGCAGCTTAATACTAGGTATGAATGAGCAGTTCTTC
TRBJ2-2 | NA | NA | TRBV6-4 | CASSPQAGNTGELFF | TGTGCCAGCAGCCCTCAAGCGGGGAACACCGGGGAGCTGTTTTTT
TRBJ2-1 | NA | NA | TRBV19 | CASSIVGGPYNEQFF | TGTGCCAGTAGTATTGTCGGAGGCCCGTACAATGAGCAGTTCTTC
TRBJ1-2 | TRBD1 | few | TRBV11-2 | CASSKPGQGADYGYTF | TGTGCCAGCAGCAAACCGGGACAGGGGGCTGACTATGGCTACACCTTC
TRBJ2-1 | NA | few | TRBV19 | CASSPRTPFGNEQFF | TGTGCCAGTAGTCCCCGGACACCCTTTGGGAATGAGCAGTTCTTC
TRBJ2-3 | NA | NA | TRBV11-3 | CASSSPGATDTQYF | TGTGCCAGCAGCTCCCCAGGGGCCACAGATACGCAGTATTTT
TRBJ2-7 | TRBD1 | NA | TRBV7-2 | CASSTTAGTGSYEQYF | TGTGCCAGCAGCACGACCGCCGGGACAGGGTCCTACGAGCAGTACTTC
TRBJ2-1 | TRBD2 | NA | TRBV9 | CASSVELAGGIGNEQFF | TGTGCCAGCAGCGTAGAACTAGCGGGGGGTATAGGGAATGAGCAGTTCTTC
TRBJ2-7 | NA | NA | TRBV4-3 | CASSQYEGGAYEQYF | TGCGCCAGCAGCCAATACGAGGGCGGGGCCTACGAGCAGTACTTC
TRBJ2-1 | NA | once | TRBV24-1 | CATSERQERQFF | TGTGCCACCAGTGAAAGACAGGAGCGGCAGTTCTTC